The present entry profiles one T cell receptor (beta chain) with its context. Fresh peripheral blood, less than 11 ml of it, supplied the PBMCs. The data are from a study of T cells in Graves' hyperthyroidism and ophthalmopathy. TCR beta CDR3 sequences were amplified from RNA transcripts. The TCR CDR3 first-round RT-PCR relied on the HTBI primer set. Each CDR3 protein gets one entry after TCRdb re-called the multiplex PCR reads with MiXCR. This sample carries almost 500,000 distinct CDR3 sequences, roughly 23% of them seen once, and the ten largest clones take about half. This CDR3 is 16 amino acids long. Germline lookup yields CDR1 MNHNS and CDR2 SASEGT. With 7 bases clipped from V and 8 bases from J, the junction kept 19 bases outside the gene matches.

The sequenced sample was blood. This TCR derives from a woman aged 70-85 years with Graves' ophthalmopathy. The rearrangement links TRBV6-1 to TRBJ1-2; 7 bases match TRBD1. As DNA, the CDR3 is TGTGCCAGCACCGAAGGGCCATTCACAGGGGCGCAAGGCTACACCTTC. Translating gives CASTEGPFTGAQGYTF.